Here is one T cell receptor (beta chain) with its context. Its antigen is not known. With the Oncomine TCR Beta short-read assay, DNA from cultured CD4+ T cells was sequenced. TCRdb reprocessed the PCR reads with MiXCR, giving one entry per CDR3 protein. The sample shows around 8,100 distinct CDR3 sequences, around 66% of them seen only once. Treatment in this sample: roughly ten-day PBMC culture with coronavirus spike peptide pools or control peptides (ViraFEST assay). The CDR3 has 17 amino acids. V lost 1 base to trimming and J lost 10 bases; unmatched junction nucleotides: 14. Germline V CDR1 and CDR2: KGHSH, LQKENI. The data were taken from a study of vaccination and CD4 T cells after COVID-19.

V gene TRBV18 combines with J gene TRBJ2-3; TRBD2 matches at 10 bases. The specimen comprised cultured CD4+ T cells from blood, sampled after SARS-CoV-2 vaccination. The origin of this receptor is a human donor with COVID-19. The CDR3 loop is CASSPLDGGLAVTAQYF. CDR3 nucleotide sequence: TGTGCCAGCTCACCACTGGACGGAGGACTAGCGGTGACAGCGCAGTATTTT.